This TCR beta chain was profiled in a study of cytomegalovirus exposure and HLA in healthy donors. Study-level points and caveats: Near-uniform donor sequencing depth was presumed by presence/absence analyses.

The V segment lost 3 bases and the J segment 6 bases; nucleotides outside the gene matches: 5. From germline, CDR1 is SGHRS and CDR2 YFSETQ. CDR3 size: 15 residues. This clone was picked up one time. Its antigen remains unidentified. Primers: 60 Vbeta forward and 13 Jbeta reverse. Sequencing was performed with immunoSEQ multiplex PCR; in TCRdb, only in-frame clones are kept and a portion is missing. Of approximately 50,000 clones listed, around 62% are singletons. The TCR was taken from a human donor in good health. This chain uses TRBV5-1 with TRBJ2-1; 11 nucleotides line up with TRBD2. The specimen sequenced was PBMCs. The CDR3, as DNA: TGCGCCAGCAGCTCCGGACTAGCGGGCCGCAATGAGCAGTTCTTC. It is translated as CASSSGLAGRNEQFF.